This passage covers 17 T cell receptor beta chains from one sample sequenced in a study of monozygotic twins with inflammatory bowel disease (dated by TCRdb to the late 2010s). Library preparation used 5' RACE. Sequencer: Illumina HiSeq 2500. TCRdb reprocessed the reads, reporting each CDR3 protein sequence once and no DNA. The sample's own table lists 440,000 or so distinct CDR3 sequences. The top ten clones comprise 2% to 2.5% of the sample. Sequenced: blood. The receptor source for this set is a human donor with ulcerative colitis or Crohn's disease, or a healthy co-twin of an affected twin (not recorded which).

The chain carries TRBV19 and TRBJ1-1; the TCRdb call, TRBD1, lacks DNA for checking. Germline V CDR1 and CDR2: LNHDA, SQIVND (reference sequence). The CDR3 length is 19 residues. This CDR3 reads CASSIEVPDSGIMNTEAFF.

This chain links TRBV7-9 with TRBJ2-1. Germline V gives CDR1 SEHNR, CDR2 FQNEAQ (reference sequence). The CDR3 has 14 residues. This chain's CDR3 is CASSPIRIYNEQFF.

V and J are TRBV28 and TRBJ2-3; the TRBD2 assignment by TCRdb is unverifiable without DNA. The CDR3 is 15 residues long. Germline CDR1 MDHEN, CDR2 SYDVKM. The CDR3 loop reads CASASPNLAGDAQYF.

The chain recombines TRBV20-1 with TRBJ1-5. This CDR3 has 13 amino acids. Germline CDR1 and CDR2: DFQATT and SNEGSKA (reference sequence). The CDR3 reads CSARGAGRQPQHF.

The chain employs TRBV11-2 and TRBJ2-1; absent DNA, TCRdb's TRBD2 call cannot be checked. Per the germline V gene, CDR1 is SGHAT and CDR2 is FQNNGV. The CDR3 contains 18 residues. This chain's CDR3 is CASISMAPGLREGVEQFF.

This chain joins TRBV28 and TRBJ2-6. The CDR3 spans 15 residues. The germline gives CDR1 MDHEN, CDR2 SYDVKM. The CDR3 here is CASSPITPGANVLTF.

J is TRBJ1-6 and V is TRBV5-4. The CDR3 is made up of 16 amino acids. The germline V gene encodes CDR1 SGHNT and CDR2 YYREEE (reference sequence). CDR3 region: CASRPDGGSYNSPLHF.

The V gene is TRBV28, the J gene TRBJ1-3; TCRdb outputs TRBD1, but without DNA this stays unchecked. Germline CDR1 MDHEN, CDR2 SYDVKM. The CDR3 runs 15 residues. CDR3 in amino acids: CASRETGVYGNTIYF. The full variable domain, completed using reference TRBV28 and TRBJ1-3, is DVKVTQSSRYLVKRTGEKVFLECVQDMDHENMFWYRQDPGLGLRLIYFSYDVKMKEKGDIPEGYSVSREKKERFSLILESASTNQTSMYLCASRETGVYGNTIYFGEGSWLTVV.

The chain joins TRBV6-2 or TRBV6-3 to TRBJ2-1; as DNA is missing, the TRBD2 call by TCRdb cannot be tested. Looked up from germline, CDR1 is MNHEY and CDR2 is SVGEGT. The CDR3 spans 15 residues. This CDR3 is CASSPAGTYSNEQFF.

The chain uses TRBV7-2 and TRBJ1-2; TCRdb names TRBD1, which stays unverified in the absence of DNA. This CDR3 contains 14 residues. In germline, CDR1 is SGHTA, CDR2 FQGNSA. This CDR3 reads CASSLGQGPYGYTF.

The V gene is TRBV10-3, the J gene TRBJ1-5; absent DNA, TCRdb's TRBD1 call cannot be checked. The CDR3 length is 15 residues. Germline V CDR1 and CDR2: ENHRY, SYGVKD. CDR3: CAISDALSGPQPQHF.

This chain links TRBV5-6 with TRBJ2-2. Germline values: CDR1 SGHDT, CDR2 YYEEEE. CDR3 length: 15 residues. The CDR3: CASSLGLSNTGELFF. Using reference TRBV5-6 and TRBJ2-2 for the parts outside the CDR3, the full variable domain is DAGVTQSPTHLIKTRGQQVTLRCSPKSGHDTVSWYQQALGQGPQFIFQYYEEEERQRGNFPDRFSGHQFPNYSSELNVNALLLGDSALYLCASSLGLSNTGELFFGEGSRLTVL.

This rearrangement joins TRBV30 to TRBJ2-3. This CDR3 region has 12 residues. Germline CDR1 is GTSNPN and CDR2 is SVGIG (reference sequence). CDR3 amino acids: CAWRLGAITQYF.

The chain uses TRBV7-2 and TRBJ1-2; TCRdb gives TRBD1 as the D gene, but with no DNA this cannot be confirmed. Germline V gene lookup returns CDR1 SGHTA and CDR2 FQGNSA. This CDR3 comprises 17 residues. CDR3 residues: CASSLGAGTGKLDGYTF.

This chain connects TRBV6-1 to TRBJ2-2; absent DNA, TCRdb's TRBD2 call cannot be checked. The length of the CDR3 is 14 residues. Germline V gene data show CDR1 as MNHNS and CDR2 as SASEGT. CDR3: CASRGLAGVGELFF.

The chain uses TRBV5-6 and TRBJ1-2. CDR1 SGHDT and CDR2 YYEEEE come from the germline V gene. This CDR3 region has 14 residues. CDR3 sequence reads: CASSVGLLSDGYTF.

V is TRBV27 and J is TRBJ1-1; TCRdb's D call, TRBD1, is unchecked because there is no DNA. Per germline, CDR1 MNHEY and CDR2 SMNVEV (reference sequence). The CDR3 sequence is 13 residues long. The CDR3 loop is CASSFLGDTEAFF.